Listed here is a single TCR beta chain. This entry comes from a study of technical replicates of blood from a handful of donors. The repertoire was sequenced with immunoSEQ multiplex PCR; TCRdb's copy has only in-frame clones and lacks some. The sample carries about 83,000 clones, roughly 92% recorded once. Input material: T cells isolated from PBMCs. This receptor was obtained from a human donor in good health.

CDR3 DNA: TGTGCCAGCAGCTTCTCGGGGGGCCTTGGCTACACCTTC. Its translation is CASSFSGGLGYTF. The chain links TRBV5-4 to TRBJ1-2; D might be TRBD1 (6 bases). The V end was cut by 2 bases, the J end by 7 bases, with 12 bases between. Per germline, CDR1 SGHNT and CDR2 YYREEE (reference sequence). The CDR3 extends over 13 amino acids.